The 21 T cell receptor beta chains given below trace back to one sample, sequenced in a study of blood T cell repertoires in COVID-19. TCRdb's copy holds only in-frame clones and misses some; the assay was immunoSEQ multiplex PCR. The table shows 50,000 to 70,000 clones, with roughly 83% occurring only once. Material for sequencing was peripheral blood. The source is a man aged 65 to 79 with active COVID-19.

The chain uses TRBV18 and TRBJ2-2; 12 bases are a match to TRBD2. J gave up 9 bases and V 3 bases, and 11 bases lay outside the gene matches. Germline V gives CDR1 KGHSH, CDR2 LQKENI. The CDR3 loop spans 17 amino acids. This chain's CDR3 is CASSPNAGTSGPRELFF. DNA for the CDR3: TGTGCCAGCTCACCGAACGCCGGGACTAGCGGGCCCAGGGAGCTGTTTTTT.

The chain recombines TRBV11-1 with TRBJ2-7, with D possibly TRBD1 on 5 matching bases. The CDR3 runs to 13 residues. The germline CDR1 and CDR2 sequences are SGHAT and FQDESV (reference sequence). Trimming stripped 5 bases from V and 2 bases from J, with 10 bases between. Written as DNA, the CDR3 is TGTGCCAGCAGCCTCCGACAGACCTACGAGCAGTACTTC. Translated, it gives CASSLRQTYEQYF.

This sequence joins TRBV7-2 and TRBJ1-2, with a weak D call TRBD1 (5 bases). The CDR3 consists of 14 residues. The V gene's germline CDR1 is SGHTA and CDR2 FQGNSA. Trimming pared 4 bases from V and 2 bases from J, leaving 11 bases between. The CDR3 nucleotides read TGTGCCAGCAGCTCCGACAGTGTGAACTATGGCTACACCTTC. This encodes CASSSDSVNYGYTF.

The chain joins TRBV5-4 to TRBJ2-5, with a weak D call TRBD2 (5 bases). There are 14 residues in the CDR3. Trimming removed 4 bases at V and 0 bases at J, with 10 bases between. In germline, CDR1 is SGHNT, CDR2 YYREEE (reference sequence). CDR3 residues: CASSVRGYQETQYF. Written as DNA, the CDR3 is TGTGCCAGCAGCGTTCGAGGGTACCAAGAGACCCAGTACTTC.

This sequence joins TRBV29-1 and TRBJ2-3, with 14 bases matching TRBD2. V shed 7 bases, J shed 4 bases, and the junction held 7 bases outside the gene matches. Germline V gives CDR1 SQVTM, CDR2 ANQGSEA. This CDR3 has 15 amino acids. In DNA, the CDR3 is TGCAGCGCACGAGGGACTAGCGGGAGACCAGATACGCAGTATTTT. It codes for CSARGTSGRPDTQYF.

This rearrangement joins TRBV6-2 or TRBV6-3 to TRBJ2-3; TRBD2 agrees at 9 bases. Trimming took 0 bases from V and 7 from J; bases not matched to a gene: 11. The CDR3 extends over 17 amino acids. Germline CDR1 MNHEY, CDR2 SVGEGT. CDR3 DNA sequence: TGTGCCAGCAGTTACTCGAGAGGCGGGAGGGCCGGGAATACGCAGTATTTT. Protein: CASSYSRGGRAGNTQYF.

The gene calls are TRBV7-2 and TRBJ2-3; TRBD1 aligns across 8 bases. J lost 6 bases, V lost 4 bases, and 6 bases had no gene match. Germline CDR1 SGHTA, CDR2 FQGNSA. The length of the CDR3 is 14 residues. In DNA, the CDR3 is TGTGCCAGCAGCTCCGGACAGGGTATGGATACGCAGTATTTT. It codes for CASSSGQGMDTQYF.

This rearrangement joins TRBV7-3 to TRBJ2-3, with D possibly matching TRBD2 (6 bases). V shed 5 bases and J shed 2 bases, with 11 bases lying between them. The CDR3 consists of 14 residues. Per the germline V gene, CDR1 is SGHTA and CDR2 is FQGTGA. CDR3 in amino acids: CASSLAHLTDTQYF. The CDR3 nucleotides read TGTGCCAGCAGCCTAGCGCACCTCACAGATACGCAGTATTTT.

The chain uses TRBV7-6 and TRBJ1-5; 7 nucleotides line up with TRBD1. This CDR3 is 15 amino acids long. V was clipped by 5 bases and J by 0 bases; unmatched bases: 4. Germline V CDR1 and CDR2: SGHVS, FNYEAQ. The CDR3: CASSPGTDSNQPQHF. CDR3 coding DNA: TGTGCCAGCAGCCCGGGGACAGATAGCAATCAGCCCCAGCATTTT.

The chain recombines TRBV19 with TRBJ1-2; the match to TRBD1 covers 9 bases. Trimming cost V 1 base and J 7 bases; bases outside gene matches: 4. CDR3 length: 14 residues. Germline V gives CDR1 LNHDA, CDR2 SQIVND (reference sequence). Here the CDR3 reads CASSIAQDRGGYTF. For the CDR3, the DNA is TGTGCCAGTAGTATAGCCCAGGACAGGGGTGGCTACACCTTC.

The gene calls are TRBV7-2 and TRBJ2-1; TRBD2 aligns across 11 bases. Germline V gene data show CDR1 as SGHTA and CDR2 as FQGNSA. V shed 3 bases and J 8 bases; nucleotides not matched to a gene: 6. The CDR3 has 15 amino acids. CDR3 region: CASSFSGRVGDEQFF. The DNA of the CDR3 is TGTGCCAGCAGCTTTAGCGGGAGGGTCGGCGATGAGCAGTTCTTC. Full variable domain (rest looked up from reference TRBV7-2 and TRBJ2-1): GAGVSQSPSNKVTEKGKDVELRCDPISGHTALYWYRQSLGQGLEFLIYFQGNSAPDKSGLPSDRFSAERTGGSVSTLTIQRTQQEDSAVYLCASSFSGRVGDEQFFGPGTRLTVL.

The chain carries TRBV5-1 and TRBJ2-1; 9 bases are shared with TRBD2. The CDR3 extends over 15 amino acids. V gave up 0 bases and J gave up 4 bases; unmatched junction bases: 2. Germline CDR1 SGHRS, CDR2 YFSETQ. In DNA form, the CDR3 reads TGCGCCAGCAGCTTGGCTAGCGGGGATTACAATGAGCAGTTCTTC. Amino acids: CASSLASGDYNEQFF.

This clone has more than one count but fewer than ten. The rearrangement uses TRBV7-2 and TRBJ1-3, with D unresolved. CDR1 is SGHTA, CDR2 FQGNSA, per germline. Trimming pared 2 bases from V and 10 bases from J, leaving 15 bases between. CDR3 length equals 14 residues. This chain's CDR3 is CASSLSRPSGTIYF. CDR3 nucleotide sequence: TGTGCCAGCAGCTTATCCAGACCCTCGGGGACCATATATTTT.

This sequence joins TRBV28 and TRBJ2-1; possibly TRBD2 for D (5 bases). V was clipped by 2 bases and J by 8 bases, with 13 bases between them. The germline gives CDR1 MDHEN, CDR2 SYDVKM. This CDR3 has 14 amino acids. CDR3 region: CASSLNEGGYEQFF. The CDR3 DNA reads TGTGCCAGCAGTTTAAACGAGGGTGGGTATGAGCAGTTCTTC. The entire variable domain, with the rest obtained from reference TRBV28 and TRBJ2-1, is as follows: DVKVTQSSRYLVKRTGEKVFLECVQDMDHENMFWYRQDPGLGLRLIYFSYDVKMKEKGDIPEGYSVSREKKERFSLILESASTNQTSMYLCASSLNEGGYEQFFGPGTRLTVL.

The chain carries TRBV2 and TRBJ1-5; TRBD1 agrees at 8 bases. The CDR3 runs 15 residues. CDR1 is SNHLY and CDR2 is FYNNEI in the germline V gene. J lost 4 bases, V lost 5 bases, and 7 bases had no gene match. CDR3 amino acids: CASSSDRGINQPQHF. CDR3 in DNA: TGTGCCAGCAGTTCCGACAGGGGAATTAATCAGCCCCAGCATTTT.

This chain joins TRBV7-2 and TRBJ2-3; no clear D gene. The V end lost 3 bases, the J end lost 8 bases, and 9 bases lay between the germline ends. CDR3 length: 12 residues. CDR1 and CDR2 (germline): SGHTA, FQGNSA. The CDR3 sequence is CASSFGSGTQYF. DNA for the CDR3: TGTGCCAGCAGCTTTGGCAGTGGTACGCAGTATTTT.

As DNA, the CDR3 is TGCGCCAGCAGCTGGATAGCGGGCCCCAGCACCGGGGAGCTGTTTTTT. It encodes CASSWIAGPSTGELFF. V gene TRBV5-1 combines with J gene TRBJ2-2; 7 positions agree with TRBD2. V dropped 3 bases and J dropped 4; count of bases not matched to a gene: 9. CDR1 is SGHRS and CDR2 is YFSETQ in the germline V gene. There are 16 residues in the CDR3.

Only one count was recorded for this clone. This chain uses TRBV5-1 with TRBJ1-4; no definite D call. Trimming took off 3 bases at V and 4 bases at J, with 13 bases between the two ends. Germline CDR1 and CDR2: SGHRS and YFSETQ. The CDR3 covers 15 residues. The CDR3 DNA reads TGCGCCAGCAGCTGGGAGGGCAGCTTTAATGAAAAACTGTTTTTT. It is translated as CASSWEGSFNEKLFF.

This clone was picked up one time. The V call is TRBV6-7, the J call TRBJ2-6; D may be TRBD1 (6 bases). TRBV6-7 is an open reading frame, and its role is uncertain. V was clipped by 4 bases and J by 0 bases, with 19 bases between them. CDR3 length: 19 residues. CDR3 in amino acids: CASSCRRWTALSGANVLTF. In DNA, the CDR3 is TGTGCCAGCAGTTGCCGTCGTTGGACAGCACTCTCTGGGGCCAACGTCCTGACTTTC.

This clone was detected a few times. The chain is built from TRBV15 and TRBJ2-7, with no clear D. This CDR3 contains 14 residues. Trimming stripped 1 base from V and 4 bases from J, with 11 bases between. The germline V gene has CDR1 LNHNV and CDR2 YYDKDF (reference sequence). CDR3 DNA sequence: TGTGCCACCAGCAGAGCCTTGACTGGGTACGAGCAGTACTTC. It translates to CATSRALTGYEQYF. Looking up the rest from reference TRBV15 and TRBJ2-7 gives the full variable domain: DAMVIQNPRYQVTQFGKPVTLSCSQTLNHNVMYWYQQKSSQAPKLLFHYYDKDFNNEADTPDNFQSRRPNTSFCFLDIRSPGLGDTAMYLCATSRALTGYEQYFGPGTRLTVT.

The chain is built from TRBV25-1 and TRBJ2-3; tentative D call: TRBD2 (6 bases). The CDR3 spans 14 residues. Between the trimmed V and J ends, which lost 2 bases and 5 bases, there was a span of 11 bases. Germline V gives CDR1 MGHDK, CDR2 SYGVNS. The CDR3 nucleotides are TGTGCCAGCAGTGAACTCCCAGCGGGAGATACGCAGTATTTT. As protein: CASSELPAGDTQYF.